The next 10 T cell receptor beta chains were all read from a single sample in a study of blood T cell repertoires in COVID-19. Here immunoSEQ multiplex PCR was the method, and the copy in TCRdb shows in-frame clones only, minus some. Here the sample spans 200,000 to 250,000 clones, 90% to 95% being singletons. The specimen sequenced was peripheral blood. Every receptor here comes from a man between 60 and 75 years old with COVID-19, enrolled during active disease.

V and J are TRBV5-5 and TRBJ1-4, with 9 bases lining up with TRBD1. Germline CDR1 is SGHKS and CDR2 is YYEKEE (reference sequence). J was trimmed by 5 bases and V by 4 bases; bases with no gene match: 9. The CDR3 totals 16 residues. In nucleotides, the CDR3 is TGTGCCAGCAGCCATTCTCCCGGGACAGGGAATGAAAAACTGTTTTTT. Protein sequence: CASSHSPGTGNEKLFF.

This chain links TRBV12-3 or TRBV12-4 with TRBJ2-1; maybe TRBD1 (5 bases). With 3 bases removed from V and 4 bases from J, the gap between germline ends came to 7 bases. The CDR3 loop spans 13 amino acids. CDR3 region: CASSLGQYNEQFF. The CDR3 bases are TGTGCCAGCAGTTTGGGGCAGTACAATGAGCAGTTCTTC.

The chain employs TRBV30 and TRBJ1-4; D not certain. This CDR3 has 13 amino acids. CDR1 and CDR2 from the germline V gene are GTSNPN and SVGIG (reference sequence). Trimming removed 0 bases at V and 4 bases at J, with 6 bases between. CDR3 amino acids: CAWSVAFNEKLFF. DNA of the CDR3: TGTGCCTGGAGTGTGGCCTTTAATGAAAAACTGTTTTTT.

This chain links TRBV7-2 with TRBJ2-3, with 9 bases aligning to TRBD2. In germline, CDR1 is SGHTA, CDR2 FQGNSA. J gave up 2 bases and V 1 base, and 4 bases lay outside the gene matches. There are 16 residues in the CDR3. CDR3 in DNA: TGTGCCAGCAGCTTAGGGCTAGCGGGGCCCACAGATACGCAGTATTTT. Protein sequence: CASSLGLAGPTDTQYF.

This chain joins TRBV7-2 and TRBJ2-2, with D uncertain. The CDR3 is 16 amino acids. V dropped 1 base and J dropped 0 bases, with 9 bases sitting between them. Germline CDR1 SGHTA, CDR2 FQGNSA. The CDR3 DNA is TGTGCCAGCAGCTTAGTCTGGCGGACGAACACCGGGGAGCTGTTTTTT. As protein: CASSLVWRTNTGELFF. Looking up the rest from reference TRBV7-2 and TRBJ2-2 gives the full variable domain: GAGVSQSPSNKVTEKGKDVELRCDPISGHTALYWYRQSLGQGLEFLIYFQGNSAPDKSGLPSDRFSAERTGGSVSTLTIQRTQQEDSAVYLCASSLVWRTNTGELFFGEGSRLTVL.

The V and J genes are TRBV7-9 and TRBJ2-2, with D maybe TRBD2 (5 bases). Germline V CDR1 and CDR2: SEHNR, FQNEAQ (reference sequence). The CDR3 runs 17 residues. Between the trimmed V and J ends, which lost 3 bases and 2 bases, there was a span of 16 bases. CDR3 in amino acids: CASSFPQRAPNTGELFF. CDR3 coding DNA: TGTGCCAGCAGCTTCCCCCAGAGGGCACCCAACACCGGGGAGCTGTTTTTT.

The rearrangement joins TRBV4-1 to TRBJ2-7; 10 bases fit TRBD2. The V gene's germline CDR1 is MGHRA and CDR2 YSYEKL. CDR3 length: 16 amino acids. V shed 2 bases, J shed 2 bases, and the junction held 6 bases outside the gene matches. The CDR3 sequence: CASSQPSGGAPYEQYF. The CDR3 bases are TGCGCCAGCAGCCAACCTAGCGGGGGAGCGCCCTACGAGCAGTACTTC.

The rearrangement joins TRBV3-1 (or the pseudogene TRBV3-2) to TRBJ1-2; no reliable D call. The CDR3 is 15 amino acids. V was pared by 4 bases and J by 5 bases, with 17 bases between. Germline V gene data show CDR1 as LGHDT and CDR2 as YNNKEL (reference sequence). In DNA form, the CDR3 reads TGTGCCAGCAGCCCATGGAGTCACAACTTATATGGCTACACCTTC. Translating gives CASSPWSHNLYGYTF.

The rearrangement links TRBV5-4 to TRBJ1-2; a weak D match, TRBD1 (6 bases). CDR3 size: 14 residues. The V end lost 3 bases, the J end lost 3 bases, and 12 bases lay between the germline ends. Germline V gene lookup returns CDR1 SGHNT and CDR2 YYREEE (reference sequence). Here the CDR3 reads CASSSGGGDYGYTF. CDR3 coding DNA: TGTGCCAGCAGCTCCGGCGGGGGCGACTATGGCTACACCTTC.

This sequence joins TRBV4-1 and TRBJ2-3; 12 bases line up with TRBD2. CDR1 and CDR2 (germline): MGHRA, YSYEKL. After removal of 3 bases from V and 2 bases from J, the junction contained 6 bases not matched to a gene. The CDR3 has 17 amino acids. The CDR3 DNA sequence: TGCGCCAGCAGCCAGCGAGGGACTAGCGGGTTCACAGATACGCAGTATTTT. Translated, it gives CASSQRGTSGFTDTQYF.